Each of the 21 T cell receptor beta chains below was sequenced from the same sample in a study of blood T cell repertoires in COVID-19. Using immunoSEQ multiplex PCR, the repertoire was profiled, and TCRdb retains in-frame clones only, with some absent. The table has 150,000 or so clones, around 89% seen once. What was sequenced was peripheral blood. The source of these receptors is a man aged 55 to 69 with COVID-19, enrolled during active disease.

This chain uses TRBV18 with TRBJ2-7, with 8 bases aligning to TRBD1. J gave up 7 bases and V 6 bases, and 11 bases lay outside the gene matches. The CDR3 contains 14 residues. The germline V gene has CDR1 KGHSH and CDR2 LQKENI. The CDR3 DNA reads TGTGCCAGCTCCCCCGGGACAGGTATGCGGGAGCAGTACTTC. It is translated as CASSPGTGMREQYF.

This sequence joins TRBV5-1 and TRBJ2-7; 8 nucleotides line up with TRBD1. The germline V gene has CDR1 SGHRS and CDR2 YFSETQ. This CDR3 region has 14 residues. V trimming: 1 base; J trimming: 5 bases; junction bases outside the gene matches: 5. This CDR3 is CASSLRTGPDEQYF. CDR3 nucleotide sequence: TGCGCCAGCAGCTTGCGGACAGGGCCTGACGAGCAGTACTTC. The complete variable domain, with remaining parts taken from reference TRBV5-1 and TRBJ2-7, reads KAGVTQTPRYLIKTRGQQVTLSCSPISGHRSVSWYQQTPGQGLQFLFEYFSETQRNKGNFPGRFSGRQFSNSRSEMNVSTLELGDSALYLCASSLRTGPDEQYFGPGTRLTVT.

This clone was observed a few times. The J gene is TRBJ1-4, the V gene TRBV6-5, with a tentative D call TRBD1 (6 bases). Trimming stripped 4 bases from V and 7 bases from J, with 13 bases between. The CDR3 is 14 residues long. Germline V gene lookup returns CDR1 MNHEY and CDR2 SVGAGI. The CDR3 is CASSLRGPREKLFF. For the CDR3, the DNA is TGTGCCAGCAGTTTGCGGGGGCCACGTGAAAAACTGTTTTTT.

This chain connects TRBV7-6 to TRBJ1-5; 7 nucleotides agree with TRBD1. CDR1 and CDR2 from the germline V gene are SGHVS and FNYEAQ. The CDR3 is 16 residues long. The junction had 7 bases not matched to a gene; V was cut back by 1 base and J by 4 bases. The CDR3 DNA is TGTGCCAGCAGCTTAGATGCAGGGGGGACAAATCAGCCCCAGCATTTT. This codes for CASSLDAGGTNQPQHF.

The rearrangement joins TRBV3-1 (or the pseudogene TRBV3-2) to TRBJ1-4, with D perhaps TRBD1 (6 bases). V shed 1 base and J shed 10 bases, with 13 bases lying between them. The CDR3 totals 14 residues. In germline, CDR1 is LGHDT, CDR2 YNNKEL (reference sequence). The CDR3 DNA sequence: TGTGCCAGCAGCCAAGCTACAGGGTGGCGAAAACTGTTTTTT. Translated, it gives CASSQATGWRKLFF.

The J gene is TRBJ1-5, the V gene TRBV6-1; D ambiguous. Per the germline V gene, CDR1 is MNHNS and CDR2 is SASEGT. The ends were cut back, 1 base at V and 5 bases at J, with 6 bases in the middle. The CDR3 consists of 13 residues. The CDR3 here is CASSEVADQPQHF. In DNA form, the CDR3 reads TGTGCCAGCAGTGAAGTGGCTGATCAGCCCCAGCATTTT.

The J gene is TRBJ1-3, the V gene TRBV19; a weak D match, TRBD1 (5 bases). Trimming pared 1 base from V and 0 bases from J, leaving 10 bases between. The CDR3 contains 16 residues. Germline V CDR1 and CDR2: LNHDA, SQIVND (reference sequence). The CDR3 nucleotides are TGTGCCAGTAGTATAGCCGGACACTTCTCTGGAAACACCATATATTTT. It encodes CASSIAGHFSGNTIYF.

The chain couples TRBV5-6 to TRBJ1-5, with a possible D match to TRBD1 (5 bases). The CDR3 is 13 residues long. Per germline, CDR1 SGHDT and CDR2 YYEEEE. V lost 1 base and J 4 bases, leaving 6 bases between the germline ends. For the CDR3, the DNA is TGTGCCAGCAGCTTGCAGGGTAATCAGCCCCAGCATTTT. Translating gives CASSLQGNQPQHF.

The V and J genes are TRBV29-1 and TRBJ1-4; tentatively, D is TRBD1 (6 bases). Germline CDR1 and CDR2: SQVTM and ANQGSEA. Trimming took 8 bases from V and 5 from J, leaving 15 bases between them. This CDR3 has 13 amino acids. CDR3 DNA: TGCAGCTTTTCTAGGACAGAGAATGAAAAACTGTTTTTT. Its translation: CSFSRTENEKLFF.

The chain joins TRBV7-9 to TRBJ1-4; D might be TRBD1 (5 bases). The V end was cut by 6 bases, the J end by 10 bases, with 21 bases between. Germline CDR1 is SEHNR and CDR2 is FQNEAQ (reference sequence). The CDR3 runs 15 residues. CDR3 sequence reads: CASSIGGAEDGKLFF. The DNA of the CDR3 is TGTGCCAGCAGTATAGGAGGGGCCGAGGACGGAAAACTGTTTTTT. The entire variable domain, with the rest obtained from reference TRBV7-9 and TRBJ1-4, is as follows: DTGVSQNPRHKITKRGQNVTFRCDPISEHNRLYWYRQTLGQGPEFLTYFQNEAQLEKSRLLSDRFSAERPKGSFSTLEIQRTEQGDSAMYLCASSIGGAEDGKLFFGSGTQLSVL.

The J gene is TRBJ1-3, the V gene TRBV5-6, with 8 bases that match TRBD1. Germline CDR1 and CDR2: SGHDT and YYEEEE. V lost 4 bases, J lost 0 bases, and 9 bases stayed unmatched. This CDR3 is 17 amino acids long. CDR3 DNA sequence: TGTGCCAGCAGCGGTGGACAGGGCCTTTCCTCTGGAAACACCATATATTTT. Protein sequence: CASSGGQGLSSGNTIYF.

This CDR3 reads CASSEKRGGVTDTQYF. CDR3 bases: TGTGCCAGCAGTGAAAAGCGGGGGGGTGTGACAGATACGCAGTATTTT. V gene TRBV3-1 (or the pseudogene TRBV3-2) combines with J gene TRBJ2-3; 10 nucleotides match TRBD2. The J segment lost 3 bases and the V segment lost 6 bases, leaving 9 bases of the junction unmatched. CDR1 is LGHDT, CDR2 YNNKEL, per germline (reference sequence). The CDR3 totals 16 residues.

The V and J genes are TRBV7-3 and TRBJ2-7, with 9 bases aligning to TRBD1. Germline V gene data show CDR1 as SGHTA and CDR2 as FQGTGA. There are 15 residues in the CDR3. The J segment lost 5 bases and the V segment lost 5 bases, leaving 10 bases of the junction unmatched. CDR3 protein: CASSPSHGTGNEQYF. As DNA, the CDR3 is TGTGCCAGCAGCCCATCCCACGGGACAGGGAACGAGCAGTACTTC.

The V and J genes are TRBV5-4 and TRBJ1-2; possible D gene TRBD1, 5 bases. V lost 6 bases to trimming and J lost 4 bases, with 19 bases between them. CDR1 SGHNT and CDR2 YYREEE come from the germline V gene (reference sequence). The CDR3 runs 15 residues. The CDR3 nucleotides read TGTGCCAGCACCCCGGGGGGGGGAAGAACCTATGGCTACACCTTC. Amino acids: CASTPGGGRTYGYTF.

The chain couples TRBV10-2 to TRBJ1-5, with TRBD1 identical over 7 bases. Per the germline V gene, CDR1 is WSHSY and CDR2 is SAAADI. The CDR3 length is 15 residues. Germline trimming cut 2 bases from V and 2 bases from J; bases unmatched to any gene: 3. DNA of the CDR3: TGCGCCAGCAGTGAGGGGCAGGGGGGCAATCAGCCCCAGCATTTT. It codes for CASSEGQGGNQPQHF.

This chain connects TRBV3-1 (or the pseudogene TRBV3-2) to TRBJ2-3, with 9 bases fitting TRBD2. The CDR3 consists of 15 residues. With 4 bases clipped from V and 14 bases from J, the junction kept 16 bases outside the gene matches. Per germline, CDR1 LGHDT and CDR2 YNNKEL (reference sequence). Here the CDR3 DNA reads TGTGCCAGCAGCCTACTCAGCGGGGGGATCCCCGGCCCGTATTTT. Translating gives CASSLLSGGIPGPYF.

The V gene is TRBV15, the J gene TRBJ2-1, with a possible D match to TRBD1 (7 bases). The V gene's germline CDR1 is LNHNV and CDR2 YYDKDF (reference sequence). The CDR3 runs 17 residues. Trimming pared 0 bases from V and 2 bases from J, leaving 14 bases between. The CDR3 DNA follows: TGTGCCACCAGCAGAGAGACCCCAGGGGGGACCTACAATGAGCAGTTCTTC. Translating it yields CATSRETPGGTYNEQFF.

This clone was seen only once. This chain uses TRBV6-6 with TRBJ2-5; 7 nucleotides agree with TRBD1. The CDR3 consists of 14 residues. The V gene's germline CDR1 is MNHNY and CDR2 SVGAGI (reference sequence). Trimming removed 4 bases from V and 3 bases from J; junction bases left unmatched: 5. CDR3 protein: CASSSGTEKETQYF. The CDR3 region has the DNA TGTGCCAGCAGTTCCGGGACAGAAAAAGAGACCCAGTACTTC.

The chain couples TRBV28 to TRBJ2-3; the D is unclear. The CDR3 spans 15 residues. V gave up 2 bases and J gave up 11 bases, with 20 bases separating them. Germline V lookup: CDR1 MDHEN, CDR2 SYDVKM. As DNA, the CDR3 is TGTGCCAGCAGTTTAGCTAGAAGGTTCGTGCCTGAGCAGTATTTT. Its translation is CASSLARRFVPEQYF.

The chain is built from TRBV7-9 and TRBJ1-5; 7 positions match TRBD1. CDR1 and CDR2 (germline): SEHNR, FQNEAQ (reference sequence). The ends lost 0 bases at V and 3 bases at J; junction bases unmatched: 2. The length of the CDR3 is 15 residues. The DNA of the CDR3 is TGTGCCAGCAGCTTAGCACAGGGGCCCAATCAGCCCCAGCATTTT. Residues: CASSLAQGPNQPQHF. Drawing the rest from reference TRBV7-9 and TRBJ1-5, the complete variable domain is DTGVSQNPRHKITKRGQNVTFRCDPISEHNRLYWYRQTLGQGPEFLTYFQNEAQLEKSRLLSDRFSAERPKGSFSTLEIQRTEQGDSAMYLCASSLAQGPNQPQHFGDGTRLSIL.

This clone was detected a few times. The J gene is TRBJ1-2, the V gene TRBV13; D is uncertain. The CDR3 contains 14 residues. V was cut by 5 bases and J by 3 bases, with 13 bases left in between. The germline CDR1 and CDR2 sequences are PRHDT and FYEKMQ (reference sequence). The CDR3 loop is CASSPNELDYGYTF. CDR3 in DNA: TGTGCCAGCAGCCCCAATGAGCTTGACTATGGCTACACCTTC.